Listed here are 7 T cell receptor beta chains from one sample, sequenced in a study of shared clonotypes between healthy human individuals. Here immunoSEQ multiplex PCR was the method, and the copy in TCRdb shows in-frame clones only, minus some. The sample has 2 million to 2.5 million clones, around 90% seen once. The sequencing input was naive CD4+ T cells from PBMCs. This sample's subset: CD45RA+ positively selected. These receptors were taken from a man aged 18 to 30 in good health. Some clones in this sample may be carry-over from other donors' samples.

This chain joins TRBV7-8 and TRBJ2-2; 11 bases map to TRBD1. There are 15 residues in the CDR3. Germline loops: CDR1 SGHVS, CDR2 FQNEAQ. The V gene end was trimmed by 5 bases and the J gene end by 4 bases; junction bases not matched to a gene: 3. Here the CDR3 reads CASSPGTGGTGELFF. The CDR3 DNA reads TGTGCCAGCAGCCCAGGGACAGGGGGCACCGGGGAGCTGTTTTTT.

The chain recombines TRBV6-5 with TRBJ2-7, with TRBD1 as a possible D gene (6 bases). Germline assignment: CDR1 MNHEY and CDR2 SVGAGI. This CDR3 has 15 amino acids. The V end lost 6 bases, the J end lost 3 bases, and 18 bases lay between the germline ends. The CDR3 reads CASSPPGQINYEQYF. The CDR3 DNA reads as TGTGCCAGCAGCCCCCCCGGACAGATTAACTACGAGCAGTACTTC.

This sequence joins TRBV6-1 and TRBJ2-3, with 11 nucleotides matching TRBD2. CDR1 and CDR2 (germline): MNHNS, SASEGT. CDR3 length: 15 amino acids. After removal of 7 bases from V and 4 bases from J, the junction contained 7 bases not matched to a gene. The CDR3 DNA reads TGTGCCAGCACCGTTAGCGGGAGGGCATCAGATACGCAGTATTTT. Amino acid sequence: CASTVSGRASDTQYF.

This clone was counted a single time. The V and J genes are TRBV5-1 and TRBJ2-6; TRBD1 is a possible D gene (5 bases). This CDR3 has 16 amino acids. Between the trimmed V and J ends, which lost 4 bases and 5 bases, there was a span of 16 bases. The germline V gene encodes CDR1 SGHRS and CDR2 YFSETQ. The chain's CDR3 is CASSPIAGLRANVLTF. Here the CDR3 DNA reads TGCGCCAGCAGCCCGATTGCAGGGTTACGGGCCAACGTCCTGACTTTC.

V gene TRBV5-1 combines with J gene TRBJ2-3; 7 bases agree with TRBD1. Germline V lookup: CDR1 SGHRS, CDR2 YFSETQ. The junction had 8 bases not matched to a gene; V was cut back by 4 bases and J by 0 bases. The CDR3 totals 16 residues. DNA for the CDR3: TGCGCCAGCAGCGCGGCACAGGGGCCGAGCACAGATACGCAGTATTTT. The encoded protein is CASSAAQGPSTDTQYF.

The rearrangement uses TRBV7-2 and TRBJ2-1; 7 bases are shared with TRBD1. Germline lookup yields CDR1 SGHTA and CDR2 FQGNSA. The V gene end was trimmed by 1 base and the J gene end by 12 bases; junction bases not matched to a gene: 3. The CDR3 is 12 amino acids. CDR3 DNA sequence: TGTGCCAGCAGCTTAGATAGGACAGGGCAGTTCTTC. This codes for CASSLDRTGQFF.

V and J are TRBV7-2 and TRBJ2-3; possibly TRBD2 for D (6 bases). The CDR3 length is 16 residues. V dropped 0 bases and J dropped 3 bases, with 13 bases sitting between them. Germline-derived CDR1 and CDR2 are SGHTA and FQGNSA. This CDR3 is CASSLAGTQLTDTQYF. As DNA, the CDR3 is TGTGCCAGCAGCTTAGCGGGGACTCAATTAACAGATACGCAGTATTTT. Together with reference TRBV7-2 and TRBJ2-3, the CDR3 gives the full variable domain: GAGVSQSPSNKVTEKGKDVELRCDPISGHTALYWYRQSLGQGLEFLIYFQGNSAPDKSGLPSDRFSAERTGGSVSTLTIQRTQQEDSAVYLCASSLAGTQLTDTQYFGPGTRLTVL.